Each of the 9 T cell receptor beta chains below was sequenced from the same sample in a study of blood T cell repertoires in COVID-19. Measured with immunoSEQ multiplex PCR; TCRdb has only the in-frame clones, and not every one. The profile covers about 110,000 clones, with 88% appearing a single time and roughly 2.5% taken by the ten largest. Sequenced input: peripheral blood. These receptors originate from a human donor in a cohort sampled during active COVID-19.

The V gene is TRBV30, the J gene TRBJ2-7, with 10 bases identical to TRBD2. The CDR3 consists of 14 residues. Germline loops: CDR1 GTSNPN, CDR2 SVGIG (reference sequence). V was pared by 2 bases and J by 2 bases, with 3 bases of the junction left unmatched. CDR3 sequence (DNA): TGTGCCTGGAGTCCGGGACTAGCGCCCTACGAGCAGTACTTC. This sequence encodes CAWSPGLAPYEQYF.

The gene calls are TRBV3-1 (or the pseudogene TRBV3-2) and TRBJ2-7; D is unclear. The CDR3 spans 14 residues. V was trimmed by 0 bases and J by 10 bases, leaving 16 bases between them. Germline CDR1 reads LGHDT; CDR2 reads YNNKEL (reference sequence). This CDR3 is CASSQDAAATSQYF. The CDR3 nucleotides read TGTGCCAGCAGCCAAGATGCGGCAGCTACGAGTCAGTACTTC.

The rearrangement links TRBV27 to TRBJ2-3; 9 bases line up with TRBD2. The CDR3 has 18 residues. The germline V gene encodes CDR1 MNHEY and CDR2 SMNVEV (reference sequence). Unmatched junction bases numbered 14, after V lost 0 bases and J lost 7 bases. CDR3 DNA: TGTGCCAGCAGTTTATCGGTCGAGCGGGGGCCTAGCGGGAATACGCAGTATTTT. It encodes CASSLSVERGPSGNTQYF.

The V call is TRBV7-8, the J call TRBJ2-7, with D hard to call. Germline V gives CDR1 SGHVS, CDR2 FQNEAQ. V lost 5 bases to trimming and J lost 0 bases, with 11 bases between them. The CDR3 runs to 14 residues. The CDR3 bases are TGTGCCAGCAGCCCTCTTCGGAGCTCCTACGAGCAGTACTTC. Its protein is CASSPLRSSYEQYF.

The chain has TRBV6-2 or TRBV6-3 and TRBJ2-1; 8 positions agree with TRBD2. J gave up 7 bases and V 2 bases, and 7 bases lay outside the gene matches. CDR3 length equals 15 residues. Germline CDR1 is MNHEY and CDR2 is SVGEGT. The CDR3 loop reads CASSYRLARVNEQFF. The CDR3 nucleotides are TGTGCCAGCAGTTACCGACTAGCGAGGGTGAATGAGCAGTTCTTC.

This chain joins TRBV10-1 and TRBJ2-1; 9 bases match TRBD1. This CDR3 is built from 15 residues. Germline CDR1 WNHNN, CDR2 SYGVQD (reference sequence). Unmatched junction bases numbered 12, after V lost 7 bases and J lost 8 bases. The CDR3 nucleotides read TGCGCCAGCACCCCCGGACAGGGGTTGACCGATGAGCAGTTCTTC. Translated, it gives CASTPGQGLTDEQFF.

This sequence joins TRBV7-2 and TRBJ2-2; possibly TRBD2 for D (5 bases). The V end lost 5 bases, the J end lost 8 bases, and 12 bases lay between the germline ends. Germline values: CDR1 SGHTA, CDR2 FQGNSA. The length of the CDR3 is 13 residues. For the CDR3, the DNA is TGTGCCAGCAGCCCGGAATCGGGGGGGGAGCTGTTTTTT. Its translation: CASSPESGGELFF.

The genes are TRBV9 and TRBJ2-7, with D unresolved. In germline, CDR1 is SGDLS, CDR2 YYNGEE. Trimming removed 0 bases at V and 2 bases at J, with 9 bases between. This CDR3 has 14 residues. CDR3 amino acids: CASSVATVPYEQYF. In nucleotides, the CDR3 is TGTGCCAGCAGCGTAGCTACGGTGCCCTACGAGCAGTACTTC.

This CDR3 is CASRSGQASYEQYF. The CDR3 nucleotides are TGTGCCAGCAGATCGGGACAAGCGTCCTACGAGCAGTACTTC. The chain is built from TRBV28 and TRBJ2-7; tentative D call: TRBD1 (6 bases). The CDR3 consists of 14 residues. V was shortened by 6 bases and J by 1 base, with 13 bases between the two germline ends. Germline CDR1 and CDR2: MDHEN and SYDVKM. Based on the CDR3 plus reference TRBV28 and TRBJ2-7, the full variable domain is DVKVTQSSRYLVKRTGEKVFLECVQDMDHENMFWYRQDPGLGLRLIYFSYDVKMKEKGDIPEGYSVSREKKERFSLILESASTNQTSMYLCASRSGQASYEQYFGPGTRLTVT.